This TCR beta chain was recovered during a study of blood T cells in healthy people across ages (dated by TCRdb to the mid-2010s). For context, the study as a whole: In model experiments, template switching captured roughly one uniquely barcoded TCR beta cDNA molecule for every two T cells. To track age-related changes in TCR beta repertoire diversity, the study relied on deep sequencing normalized with unique cDNA molecular identifiers. The donors were divided into four age groups: young (average approximately 17 years), middle-aged (almost 40), aged (about 56) and long-lived (82). To avoid experimental bias, donors of different ages were distributed randomly across sequencing lanes. For two donors (one aged 18 to 30 and one aged 80 or older), the study analyzed two additional independent replicas of 1 million unique cDNA reads from the same blood draw.

The 40 or so donors, aged roughly 6 to 100 years, were systemically healthy Caucasian individuals from Russia. Each donor gave 8 to 10 milliliters of peripheral blood, drawn into EDTA-treated Vacutainer tubes. Ficoll-Paque density-gradient centrifugation was used to isolate PBMCs, with at least 7 million obtained per sample. Total RNA was extracted from PBMCs with Trizol reagent, with at least 6 micrograms obtained per sample. For every donor, an aliquot of PBMCs went through flow cytometry to measure the percentages of naive CD45RAhigh/CD27high T cells. V has 6 bases trimmed and J has 0 bases trimmed; junction bases matching no gene number 5. From the cysteine up to the phenylalanine, the CDR3 has a length of 15 residues. The kept DNA is CDR3 alone, 45 bases in frame from the first base. On this clonotype itself: Its specific antigen is unknown. This may be a read error: a much more frequent sequence differs by one nucleotide.

To prepare the library, 5' RACE was applied. The instrument was an Illumina HiSeq 2500. A second 7 to 11 cycle PCR used a sample-barcoded 5' primer and a J-beta primer mix. A unique molecular identifier was introduced onto each TCR beta cDNA molecule by a template-switch 5' adaptor carrying 12 random nucleotides. Each sample yielded at least 3 million CDR3-containing paired-end reads. First-strand cDNA synthesis was performed from all RNA using the Mint cDNA synthesis kit, with priming by a TRBC-specific oligonucleotide. Following uracil-DNA glycosylase treatment, a first 18-cycle PCR with universal primers M1SS and BC2_uni_R was performed on all cDNA. As for the original processing: For normalization, 1 million high-quality reads, each with a distinct molecular identifier, were randomly selected from each sample. Instead of being binned into consensus sequences, reads that shared molecular identifiers were thrown out. CDR3 identification, clonotype clustering and error correction used MiTCR with a Q25 quality threshold and the strictest error-elimination algorithm. A nonparametric unseen species model with Euler transformation was used to estimate a lower bound on total TCR beta diversity. TCRdb passed the public sequencing reads through fastp at Q25 and MiXCR, retaining productive beta sequences. Every entry covers one CDR3 protein and lists the most common genes and DNA from its rows. These V and J calls are TCRdb output, not the study's own analysis. A total of 1.5 million to 2 million distinct CDR3 sequences appear in this sample, roughly 30% of them only once. The ten largest clones represent roughly 8% of the sample.

Findings and caveats that apply to the study as a whole: Donor CMV infection status was unknown, potentially confounding age-related changes in expanded clonotypes. Estimates of total diversity based on one million sequenced T cells were regarded as lower bounds and as underestimates. Since profiling was done on bulk unsorted PBMCs, naive and antigen-experienced compartments could not be conclusively compared. The long-lived group showed more naive CD4+ T cells, fewer expanded clones and increased TCR diversity than the aged group, suggesting age selection. As age increased, observed TCR beta diversity per million T cells dropped in a roughly linear way, and a significant reduction was already evident by age approximately 40. There was a strong correlation between observed TCR beta diversity and the percentage of naive T cells measured by flow cytometry.

This sequence uses TRBV12-3 or TRBV12-4 and TRBJ2-3, and 8 junctional nucleotides match TRBD1. Material: blood. This TCR was recovered from a woman aged 25-40 years in good health. The DNA sequence reads TGTGCCAGCAGCTCAAGGACAGGGAGCACAGATACGCAGTATTTT. The encoded protein is CASSSRTGSTDTQYF.